The TCR beta chain under discussion was sequenced for a study of blood T cell repertoires in COVID-19 (dated by TCRdb to about 2020). As for the study more broadly: Samples from collaborators originated in the United States, Italy and Spain and spanned both the acute and convalescent phases of COVID-19. The repertoires were released in a freely available public database intended as a resource for research on the immune response to SARS-CoV-2. Subjects who had been exposed to COVID-19, were actively infected with it, or had recovered from it provided the deeply sampled blood TCRbeta repertoires that made up the dataset. Where available, HLA class I and class II types were obtained from metadata supplied by the sample provider rather than from assay-based typing. Samples were obtained from the ongoing ImmuneRACE study (first 160 participants) and from 950 to 1,500 subjects provided by 6 global collaborators. A de-identified subject ID, COVID-19 status, age in years and sex were almost always included in the sample metadata. The prospective study material was composed of cDNA or gDNA derived from T cells, B-cell-depleted T cells, or PBMCs. General study outcomes and caveats: Clinical and demographic metadata were provided uncurated, with the amount varying by source and participant.

The immunoSEQ Assay, a bias-controlled multiplex PCR, was used to amplify TCRbeta CDR3 regions from genomic DNA. As for the authors' bioinformatics: The number of nucleated cells in each sample was estimated by amplification of reference gene primers within the assay. To quantify the absolute abundance of each unique TCRbeta CDR3 rearrangement, sequence reads were collapsed and filtered. For each sample, productive Simpson clonality was calculated as the square root of Simpson's diversity index over productive rearrangements. This is the immuneACCESS table as TCRdb keeps it, with only in-frame sequences that have V and J called. A part of the clones is gone; compared with another copy, unresolved V genes explain less than half, and the rest is unexplained. Clonal size and the V and J genes are those of that table, whereas D and trimming came from the DNA. The sample records a few hundred thousand clones, about nine tenths of which are singletons. 11% of the sample is held by the ten biggest clonotypes.

Trimming takes 1 base from V and 2 bases from J, and the germline ends sit 9 bases apart. CDR1 SGHVS and CDR2 FQNEAQ were looked up in the germline V gene. From cysteine to phenylalanine, the CDR3 is 14 amino acids long. The CDR3 DNA has 42 bases and is translated from base 1. One collaborating source in Seattle enrolled patients while the patients were actively infected and followed the patients over time throughout the course of disease. The collaborating institutions used their own protocols to collect whole blood in K2EDTA tubes. For TCRbeta analysis, collaborator samples were shipped as frozen whole blood, as isolated PBMCs, or as DNA extracted from either sample type. About this clone itself: This clone's antigen is unknown. Per-base qualities were not stored, and no clone one base away is much larger.

The clonotype originates from a woman aged 30 to 39 with COVID-19, enrolled during active disease. The V and J genes are TRBV7-8 and TRBJ2-7; 5 matching bases give a weak D call of TRBD1. The sample consisted of peripheral blood. The CDR3 region has the sequence CASSLEGHTYEQYF. The DNA sequence is as follows: TGTGCCAGCAGCTTAGAAGGACATACCTACGAGCAGTACTTC.